The present T cell receptor (beta chain) was sequenced within a study of cytomegalovirus exposure and HLA in healthy donors (dated by TCRdb to the late 2010s). A note on the overall study: According to an earlier analysis of 587 of the donors, about 180 million T cells yielded approximately 120 million unique TCR beta sequences and 276 Gb of sequence data. An early release that covered about 600 HLA-typed donors contained around 300 gigabases of sequencing data and about 93 million unique TCR sequences. The genetic ancestry cluster associated with self-reported Caucasian donors included roughly 84% of the 300 to 400 genotyped donors. The aim of the study was to test whether cataloging public T cell receptors could identify signatures of past pathogen exposure. The study used immunosequencing to profile the T cell repertoires of approximately 630 subjects and linked those repertoires to cytomegalovirus serostatus. Along with the roughly 700-subject first cohort, a separate validation cohort of roughly 110 different subjects was used. To predict cytomegalovirus infection status, the study brought together high-throughput TCR immunosequencing, statistical association of individual TCRs with disease status, and machine learning. A later analysis re-examined previously published TCR beta repertoires from around 670 donors and added high-resolution HLA genotyping to investigate patterns of TCR occurrence. In the later analysis, no new phenotypic data were used to find candidate immune exposures; instead, reliance was placed on TCR beta sequences and their occurrence across donors. To decide whether each TCR beta V gene segment behaved as functional or pseudogenic, an earlier analysis of nearly 600 of the donors relied on high-throughput TCR beta sequencing. Donor age, sex, ethnicity and CMV serostatus were collected together with the repertoire data. A later genetic analysis took genome-wide SNP genotypes for about 65% of the roughly 670 donors and used that subset as a discovery cohort. All discovery cohort repertoires had been generated using a single sequencing platform. HLA typing covered class I and class II loci at four-digit resolution. Typing coverage differed by locus: A, B, C, DRB1 and DQB1 were typed in roughly 620-640 donors, DQA1 in approximately 520, DPA1 in approximately 600, and DPB1 in about 450. Because of strong linkage in the cohort, a few DR-DQ haplotypes were treated as single units for association and clustering. On average, roughly 250,000 unique TCR beta nucleotide sequences were sequenced per donor among some 420 genotyped donors of the cohort, with roughly 20% of those sequences being non-productive. Paper-wide results and their limitations: Most TCR sequences were seen in very few donors, while some public TCRs were found in many individuals. Because some donors lacked HLA typing at each locus, the association tests relied only on the typed subset. A later genetic analysis reported fewer N-insertions in productive TCRs among donors in an Asian-associated ancestry cluster than the roughly 620-donor mean. Broadly in line with IMGT annotations, most TCR beta V segments showed up in productive rearrangements about 90% or about 30% of the time in an earlier analysis of a few hundred of the donors. Correlated functional status among segregating V segments might be attributable to linkage disequilibrium, but an unknown experimental factor could not be ruled out. A further reported finding was that TCR beta sequences accurately predicted the HLA-A and HLA-B alleles for most subjects in the first cohort. In a later analysis, about 16,000 TCR beta sequences were associated with specific HLA alleles at a false discovery rate of 0.05. Assigning TCR associations to individual alleles was difficult when HLA alleles, especially DR and DQ, strongly co-occurred. It was suggested by the authors that the approach could potentially be generalized to other disease states and immunological phenotypes. Some IMGT-functional V segments, including TRBV6-2 and TRBV6-3, could not be told apart with the 87-base-pair reads, so those segments were excluded. V-gene and J-gene trimming of TCR beta chains was associated with a missense DCLRE1C variant in a later genetic analysis, and the association was replicated in an independent cohort. The study gave a list of under 200 TCR beta chains associated with cytomegalovirus. A later analysis found that HLA-associated TCR beta chains were more clonally expanded and had lower generation probabilities than equally common non-associated chains. In a later analysis, most CMV-associated TCR beta chains were found to appear HLA-restricted, with HLA associations seemingly driven largely by CMV exposure. CMV serostatus was the only immune exposure information available for the cohort. Several of the top co-occurrence clusters appeared to be linked to parvovirus B19, influenza, CMV and Epstein-Barr virus, according to a later analysis. The classifier was reported to diagnose cytomegalovirus status with high specificity and sensitivity in both the original cohort and the validation cohort. A cluster of highly shared sequence variants was judged likely to be a technical artifact of the sequencing pipeline. In a later analysis, TCR association rates were found to vary across HLA loci, with the most associated TCRs seen for DRB1 alleles and the fewest for HLA-C alleles. In vitro tests confirmed that a few of the cytomegalovirus-associated TCR beta chains recognize cytomegalovirus antigens. The presence/absence analyses assumed that sequencing depth was roughly uniform across donors, and that assumption may not be true. Because counts were too low, seventeen rarely observed V segments, including chromosome 9 orphons, were left out of the earlier analysis of 587 of the donors. This cohort had only TCR beta chains sequenced, and the lack of alpha or paired-chain data limited which features could be detected.

The CDR3 numbers 15 residues from cysteine through phenylalanine. Of the read, only the CDR3 DNA is kept; its 45 bases are in frame from base 1. V gives up 0 bases and J gives up 5 bases, and the segment between their germline ends measures 11 bases. The germline V gene (reference sequence) sets CDR1 to WNHNN and CDR2 to SYGVQD. The method behind the library was the immunoSEQ multiplex PCR assay. For the multiplex PCR, a mixture combining 60 forward primers for TCR Vbeta segments and 13 reverse primers for TCR Jbeta segments was used. The CDR3 region of rearranged TCR beta genes was amplified from genomic DNA by a multiplex PCR assay. On the Illumina HiSeq System, the amplified TCR beta libraries were sequenced as 87-base-pair reads. On the authors' methods: A later analysis counted around 72 million unique TCR beta chains across the 640 or so repertoires, and 9 million to 14 million of these chains were shared by at least two donors. Raw reads were error-corrected and collapsed into unique sequences by a nearest-neighbor algorithm in which closely related sequences were merged to remove PCR and sequencing errors. CDR3 sequences were aligned to IMGT reference sequences to assign V, D and J gene segments. For a sequence to be retained, a match of at least six nucleotides was required to both a V gene segment and a J gene segment. A rearrangement counted as productive if the CDR3 had no stop codons and remained in frame with V and J, and every other rearrangement counted as non-productive. Following IMGT convention, CDR3 was defined as the stretch from the second conserved V-encoded cysteine up to the conserved J-encoded phenylalanine. In an earlier analysis of around 640 of the donors, sequences lacking an unambiguous match to a single V gene segment were excluded. An earlier analysis of roughly 590 of the donors called V segments functional above 56.7% productive rearrangements and segregating when the between-donor standard deviation exceeded 5%. A statistical classification framework was built for diagnosing cytomegalovirus status from the catalog of TCR beta chain sequences. In a later analysis, TCR nucleotide sequences were compared against IMGT/GENE-DB human TR gene sequences so that V and J genes could be assigned. A later analysis assigned CDR3 sequences and most-parsimonious VDJ recombination scenarios with the TCRdist pipeline. A later analysis defined each TCR beta chain by its CDR3 amino acid sequence plus V-gene family, and excluded reads lacking a unique V-gene family. To address suspected cross-contamination and a sequencing artifact, a later analysis removed roughly 640 highly shared, low-generation-probability nucleotide sequences. In a later analysis, a clonal expansion index for each public chain was calculated from normalized within-repertoire ranks of inferred template counts. A later analysis computed generation probabilities with a VDJ recombination model fitted to out-of-frame rearrangements, and checked the results against IGoR. Hypergeometric tests were used in a later analysis to score TCR-TCR, TCR-HLA and TCR-CMV co-occurrence, with a repertoire-size bias correction applied to the TCR pairs. A later analysis estimated false discovery rates by permuting HLA or CMV assignments 20 times. A later analysis grouped co-occurring TCRs with DBSCAN, adding TCRdist sequence similarity when clustering within HLA-allele-positive subsets. Co-occurrence clustering excluded repertoires with fewer than 30,000 or more than 120,000 public chains, plus five with anomalous nucleotide sharing. The table comes from immuneACCESS by way of TCRdb, which keeps in-frame sequences with V and J called. Part of the clones is missing from these tables; in studies checked, under half for an unresolved V gene and the rest for unknown reasons. V and J calls and clone size follow that table, whereas D and trimming were derived from the DNA. This sample's listing comprises around 200,000 clones. The ten biggest clones cover roughly 0.98% of the sample.

The cohort comprised 670 or so healthy bone marrow donors. Cohort members were all nominally healthy when sampled, although unrecorded immune exposures were likely present. The donor was CMV seropositive and belonged to the group of about 290 seropositive cohort members. Each donor provided a peripheral blood sample, and peripheral blood mononuclear cells were used for TCR beta sequencing. The Qiagen DNeasy Blood Extraction Kit was used to extract genomic DNA from the blood cell samples. On this clone itself: Its recognized antigen is unknown.

The rearrangement joined TRBV10-1 to TRBJ2-1, with TRBD2 tentatively as D gene (5 bases match). The TCR was taken from a woman between 25 and 40 years old in good health and CMV-seropositive. Sequences were obtained from PBMCs. In nucleotides, the sequence is TGCGCCAGCAGTGAGTCGCCCGGGGATAACAATGAGCAGTTCTTC. Translated, it gives CASSESPGDNNEQFF.